This T cell receptor beta chain was documented in a study of blood T cell repertoires in COVID-19. Overall study: Both acute and convalescent COVID-19 samples were obtained from the United States, Italy and Spain.

Per the original data handling: For nucleated cells, counts were estimated from reference gene primer amplification. The protocol was immunoSEQ multiplex PCR, while the TCRdb copy is restricted to in-frame clones and leaves out a portion. V, J and clone size are taken as reported in that table, and D and trimming were inferred from the DNA itself. In the table there are about 280,000 clones, roughly 87% of which are singletons. This CDR3 spans 13 amino acids. Germline-derived CDR1 and CDR2 are WSHSY and SAAADI. The trim removed 1 base at V and 4 bases at J, leaving 0 bases unmatched. Sequenced input: peripheral blood. The sequence derives from a woman between 45 and 60 years old who had recovered from COVID-19. This sequence joins TRBV10-2 and TRBJ1-2; 7 nucleotides match TRBD1. The CDR3 DNA reads TGCGCCAGCAGTGAGTGGGACAGCTATGGCTACACCTTC. Encoded protein: CASSEWDSYGYTF.